The next 29 T cell receptor beta chains were all read from a single sample in a study of a mutant IDH1 vaccine in newly diagnosed glioma. Sequencing used immunoSEQ multiplex PCR; TCRdb keeps in-frame clones, though not all of them. The top ten clones hold 0.5% to 0.6% of a sample with 75,000 to 100,000 clones, over 85% of them seen once. Time point noted: baseline, week 1 (first vaccination visit). Treatment reported: pre-vaccination baseline after standard-of-care therapy. This material consisted of PBMCs, taken from a glioma patient treated with radiotherapy, temozolomide or both. The receptors stem from a woman between 50 and 59 years old with glioma.

The CDR3 coding sequence is TGTGCCAGCAGCTTAACGAGAGCCAACACAGATACGCAGTATTTT. Translation: CASSLTRANTDTQYF. The rearrangement links TRBV7-3 to TRBJ2-3; D is undetermined. The germline CDR1 and CDR2 sequences are SGHTA and FQGTGA. Trimming pared 0 bases from V and 2 bases from J, leaving 9 bases between. The length of the CDR3 is 15 residues.

This clone has just a few counts. CDR3 bases: TGCAGCGTTCCCTCGGCGAACACTGAAGCTTTCTTT. Translation: CSVPSANTEAFF. The chain carries TRBV29-1 and TRBJ1-1; the D is unclear. The CDR3 consists of 12 residues. Germline V gene sequence: CDR1 SQVTM, CDR2 ANQGSEA. V gave up 5 bases and J gave up 1 base, with 8 bases separating them. Based on the CDR3 plus reference TRBV29-1 and TRBJ1-1, the full variable domain is SAVISQKPSRDICQRGTSLTIQCQVDSQVTMMFWYRQQPGQSLTLIATANQGSEATYESGFVIDKFPISRPNLTFSTLTVSNMSPEDSSIYLCSVPSANTEAFFGQGTRLTVV.

This clone showed up just once. Other DNA sequences in this sample translate to the same CDR3. The chain uses TRBV5-1 and TRBJ2-5; possible D gene TRBD2, 5 bases. Deletions cut 0 bases from V and 5 bases from J, with 8 bases between. The length of the CDR3 is 13 residues. Germline CDR1 and CDR2: SGHRS and YFSETQ. This CDR3 reads CASSLGGGETQYF. As DNA, the CDR3 is TGCGCCAGCAGCTTGGGTGGCGGGGAGACCCAGTACTTC.

The chain recombines TRBV4-2 with TRBJ2-3, with 14 bases fitting TRBD2. The CDR3 runs to 17 residues. Trimming took 3 bases from V and 2 from J; bases not matched to a gene: 4. Germline CDR1 is LGHNA and CDR2 is YNFKEQ. The CDR3 loop reads CASSHPGLAGATDTQYF. The CDR3 nucleotides read TGTGCCAGCAGCCATCCGGGACTAGCGGGAGCCACAGATACGCAGTATTTT.

V gene TRBV7-3 combines with J gene TRBJ2-3; no firm D call. This CDR3 spans 16 amino acids. Germline V gives CDR1 SGHTA, CDR2 FQGTGA. V was clipped by 5 bases and J by 2 bases, with 17 bases between them. The CDR3 here is CASSQVGSPLTDTQYF. CDR3 nucleotides: TGTGCCAGCAGCCAGGTGGGGTCCCCCCTCACAGATACGCAGTATTTT.

V usage is TRBV30 and J usage is TRBJ1-2; a possible D gene is TRBD1 (5 bases). Between the trimmed V and J ends, which lost 4 bases and 7 bases, there was a span of 19 bases. CDR3 size: 14 residues. Germline V gene lookup returns CDR1 GTSNPN and CDR2 SVGIG (reference sequence). The CDR3 sequence: CAWKDTGTFFGYTF. The CDR3 DNA is TGTGCCTGGAAGGACACCGGAACTTTTTTTGGCTACACCTTC.

The V and J genes are TRBV6-6 and TRBJ2-3, with D tentatively TRBD1 (5 bases). This CDR3 is built from 16 residues. The V end was cut by 4 bases, the J end by 0 bases, with 14 bases between. From germline, CDR1 is MNHNY and CDR2 SVGAGI (reference sequence). The CDR3 sequence: CASSFDRPPSTDTQYF. CDR3 nucleotides: TGTGCCAGCAGTTTTGACAGACCACCTAGCACAGATACGCAGTATTTT.

This sequence joins TRBV6-6 and TRBJ1-5; TRBD1 might be the D (5 bases). With 6 bases removed from V and 5 bases from J, the gap between germline ends came to 11 bases. The CDR3 has 13 residues. Germline V gene lookup returns CDR1 MNHNY and CDR2 SVGAGI (reference sequence). The chain's CDR3 is CASSTDTDQPQHF. The DNA of the CDR3 is TGTGCCAGCAGCACGGACACTGATCAGCCCCAGCATTTT.

This clone has just one count. The chain uses TRBV25-1 and TRBJ2-7, with D unresolved. Trimming pared 1 base from V and 6 bases from J, leaving 13 bases between. The CDR3 is 14 amino acids. Per germline, CDR1 MGHDK and CDR2 SYGVNS. The CDR3 reads CASSEFYGVSEQYF. As DNA, the CDR3 is TGTGCCAGCAGTGAATTTTATGGGGTTAGCGAGCAGTACTTC.

The CDR3 is CASSLSWDRVNTGELFF. The CDR3 DNA follows: TGTGCCAGCAGTTTATCTTGGGACAGGGTAAACACCGGGGAGCTGTTTTTT. The gene calls are TRBV28 and TRBJ2-2; 9 positions match TRBD1. Per germline, CDR1 MDHEN and CDR2 SYDVKM. The CDR3 runs to 17 residues. V gave up 1 base and J gave up 2 bases; unmatched junction bases: 5.

The gene calls are TRBV7-2 and TRBJ1-5; D perhaps matches TRBD1 (6 bases). The CDR3 consists of 14 residues. CDR1 and CDR2 (germline): SGHTA, FQGNSA. The V gene lost 3 bases and the J gene lost 4 bases, with 10 bases spanning the gap. CDR3: CASSFGQPNQPQHF. In nucleotides, the CDR3 is TGTGCCAGCAGCTTTGGACAGCCAAATCAGCCCCAGCATTTT.

The rearrangement uses TRBV18 and TRBJ2-5; D is undetermined. Germline values: CDR1 KGHSH, CDR2 LQKENI. V was trimmed by 6 bases and J by 2 bases, leaving 4 bases between them. This CDR3 spans 11 amino acids. CDR3 coding DNA: TGTGCCAGCTCTCAACAAGAGACCCAGTACTTC. Translation: CASSQQETQYF.

The V call is TRBV2, the J call TRBJ2-1; TRBD1 agrees at 7 bases. The length of the CDR3 is 15 residues. Losses at the gene ends were 5 bases for V and 1 base for J; bases not matched to a gene: 5. The germline V gene has CDR1 SNHLY and CDR2 FYNNEI. In DNA form, the CDR3 reads TGTGCCAGCAGTACACAGGGGTCGTCCTACAATGAGCAGTTCTTC. Encoded protein: CASSTQGSSYNEQFF.

The chain joins TRBV7-2 to TRBJ1-5; D is perhaps TRBD1 (6 bases). The germline gives CDR1 SGHTA, CDR2 FQGNSA. The CDR3 is 14 amino acids. The V end was cut by 5 bases, the J end by 1 base, with 9 bases between. DNA of the CDR3: TGTGCCAGCAGCCCCAGGGGAAGCAATCAGCCCCAGCATTTT. Translation: CASSPRGSNQPQHF.

J is TRBJ2-7 and V is TRBV7-9; D ambiguous. The CDR3 loop spans 13 amino acids. Trimming took off 5 bases at V and 5 bases at J, with 13 bases between the two ends. Germline CDR1 SEHNR, CDR2 FQNEAQ (reference sequence). The CDR3 reads CASSGLPGHEQYF. As DNA, the CDR3 is TGTGCCAGCAGCGGGCTTCCCGGCCACGAGCAGTACTTC.

This clone was seen more than once but under ten times. The chain combines TRBV20-1 with TRBJ1-1; possibly TRBD1 for D (6 bases). Germline-derived CDR1 and CDR2 are DFQATT and SNEGSKA (reference sequence). The ends were cut back, 6 bases at V and 6 bases at J, with 11 bases in the middle. This CDR3 spans 11 amino acids. The CDR3 here is CSAGDNAEAFF. CDR3 DNA sequence: TGCAGTGCCGGGGACAACGCTGAAGCTTTCTTT.

This chain joins TRBV6-6 and TRBJ1-2, with D possibly being TRBD1 (5 bases). Germline lookup yields CDR1 MNHNY and CDR2 SVGAGI (reference sequence). The germline V and J ends were trimmed by 8 bases and 2 bases, with 18 bases remaining between them. This CDR3 is 15 amino acids long. CDR3 bases: TGTGCCAGCCAACTACAGGTCTCAGGGAACTATGGCTACACCTTC. Its protein product is CASQLQVSGNYGYTF.

V is TRBV9 and J is TRBJ1-1, with D uncertain. The germline gives CDR1 SGDLS, CDR2 YYNGEE. The CDR3 length is 14 residues. V was clipped by 0 bases and J by 1 base, with 7 bases between them. The CDR3: CASSVGPENTEAFF. The CDR3 region has the DNA TGTGCCAGCAGCGTAGGTCCAGAGAACACTGAAGCTTTCTTT.

This sequence joins TRBV5-1 and TRBJ1-5; 9 bases are a match to TRBD1. Germline CDR1 SGHRS, CDR2 YFSETQ. V gave up 4 bases and J gave up 6 bases; unmatched junction bases: 5. The CDR3 is 14 amino acids. CDR3 nucleotide sequence: TGCGCCAGCAGCGAAGACAGGGGGTCTCAGCCCCAGCATTTT. This encodes CASSEDRGSQPQHF.

The V and J genes are TRBV2 and TRBJ2-7, with D unclear. The V end was cut by 6 bases, the J end by 1 base, with 7 bases between. The CDR3 covers 12 residues. Germline V gene data show CDR1 as SNHLY and CDR2 as FYNNEI. CDR3 sequence (DNA): TGTGCCAGCAGGGCAGATTCCTACGAGCAGTACTTC. This codes for CASRADSYEQYF.

The rearrangement joins TRBV28 to TRBJ2-7; tentatively, D is TRBD2 (6 bases). Germline V gene lookup returns CDR1 MDHEN and CDR2 SYDVKM. Trimming took off 5 bases at V and 2 bases at J, with 13 bases between the two ends. The CDR3 spans 14 residues. CDR3 in amino acids: CASSPRGLTYEQYF. The CDR3 DNA reads TGTGCCAGCAGTCCCCGGGGGTTAACCTACGAGCAGTACTTC. Variable domain in full (rest from reference TRBV28 and TRBJ2-7): DVKVTQSSRYLVKRTGEKVFLECVQDMDHENMFWYRQDPGLGLRLIYFSYDVKMKEKGDIPEGYSVSREKKERFSLILESASTNQTSMYLCASSPRGLTYEQYFGPGTRLTVT.

The chain is built from TRBV9 and TRBJ2-1, with 11 bases lining up with TRBD2. J was trimmed by 9 bases and V by 4 bases; bases with no gene match: 6. CDR1 is SGDLS and CDR2 is YYNGEE in the germline V gene. The CDR3 extends over 14 amino acids. CDR3 coding DNA: TGTGCCAGCAGCAAGACTAGCGGGAAGATTGAGCAGTTCTTC. This gives the protein CASSKTSGKIEQFF. Full variable domain (rest looked up from reference TRBV9 and TRBJ2-1): DSGVTQTPKHLITATGQRVTLRCSPRSGDLSVYWYQQSLDQGLQFLIQYYNGEERAKGNILERFSAQQFPDLHSELNLSSLELGDSALYFCASSKTSGKIEQFFGPGTRLTVL.

The V and J genes are TRBV4-2 and TRBJ1-4; 10 bases map to TRBD1. Germline V gives CDR1 LGHNA, CDR2 YNFKEQ. Trimming at V came to 2 bases and at J to 7 bases, leaving 4 bases not matched to a gene. The CDR3 has 15 residues. The CDR3 sequence is CASSQRQGASEKLFF. In nucleotides, the CDR3 is TGTGCCAGCAGCCAACGACAGGGGGCTAGTGAAAAACTGTTTTTT.

This sequence joins TRBV6-4 and TRBJ1-5, with no clear D. CDR3 length: 13 residues. V dropped 4 bases and J dropped 3 bases, with 7 bases sitting between them. CDR1 is MRHNA, CDR2 SNTAGT, per germline. CDR3 in DNA: TGTGCCAGCAGTGTGGACGTCAATCAGCCCCAGCATTTT. Translation gives CASSVDVNQPQHF.

This rearrangement joins TRBV5-4 to TRBJ2-5; no reliable D call. From germline, CDR1 is SGHNT and CDR2 YYREEE (reference sequence). There are 13 residues in the CDR3. Trimming cost V 2 bases and J 1 base, with 6 bases left between them. The CDR3 reads CASSLTVQETQYF. CDR3 sequence (DNA): TGTGCCAGCAGCTTAACCGTCCAAGAGACCCAGTACTTC.

In this sample, this clone turned up once. The V and J genes are TRBV5-1 and TRBJ2-4, with a possible D match to TRBD2 (6 bases). The CDR3 runs 14 residues. V lost 4 bases, J lost 5 bases, and 13 bases lay in between. CDR1 is SGHRS and CDR2 is YFSETQ in the germline V gene. The CDR3 DNA sequence: TGCGCCAGCAGCCCGGCGGGGCCCCAAAACATTCAGTACTTC. This codes for CASSPAGPQNIQYF.

This clone has a handful of counts. V is TRBV6-1 and J is TRBJ1-5; D gene uncertain. V lost 2 bases, J lost 0 bases, and 5 bases lay in between. Germline assignment: CDR1 MNHNS and CDR2 SASEGT. The CDR3 extends over 14 amino acids. DNA of the CDR3: TGTGCCAGCAGTGAACTCTCTAGCAATCAGCCCCAGCATTTT. Translating it yields CASSELSSNQPQHF.

In its sample, this clone was seen once. The rearrangement uses TRBV28 and TRBJ2-5; 7 bases agree with TRBD1. This CDR3 is 17 amino acids long. Germline loops: CDR1 MDHEN, CDR2 SYDVKM. Trimming at V came to 7 bases and at J to 7 bases, leaving 21 bases not matched to a gene. DNA of the CDR3: TGTGCCAGCACCCTCTCCCGGGACAGACCCGATCCGGCGACCCAGTACTTC. This translates into CASTLSRDRPDPATQYF.

The genes are TRBV5-1 and TRBJ1-2; 10 positions match TRBD1. The CDR3 covers 15 residues. Germline values: CDR1 SGHRS, CDR2 YFSETQ. Trimming at V came to 4 bases and at J to 8 bases, leaving 11 bases not matched to a gene. The CDR3 DNA reads as TGCGCCAGCAGCACCGGACAGGGGGTCAGCGTCGGCTACACCTTC. Its translation is CASSTGQGVSVGYTF.